The 28 T cell receptor beta chains below were found in one sample sequenced in a study of T cell changes during pregnancy in multiple sclerosis. Assay used: immunoSEQ multiplex PCR; TCRdb lists only in-frame clones, some missing. The sample carries some 58,000 clones, around 96% recorded once. The material sequenced was CD8+ T cells from peripheral blood mononuclear cells, taken after pregnancy. The receptors were sampled from a female donor with multiple sclerosis, enrolled in a pregnancy study.

This clone has only a few counts. The genes are TRBV5-6 and TRBJ2-1; D is undetermined. CDR1 SGHDT and CDR2 YYEEEE come from the germline V gene. The V and J ends lost 7 bases and 9 bases respectively, with 17 bases between them. The CDR3 length is 13 residues. The CDR3 nucleotides read TGTGCCAGCTCTCCCGGGTCCCTCGTTGAGCAGTTCTTC. It translates to CASSPGSLVEQFF.

The CDR3 protein is CAGNYPGLAFYNEQFF. The CDR3 coding sequence is TGTGCCGGAAACTATCCGGGACTAGCATTCTACAATGAGCAGTTCTTC. This chain joins TRBV30 and TRBJ2-1; 9 bases fit TRBD2. The CDR3 sequence is 16 residues long. Germline CDR1 and CDR2: GTSNPN and SVGIG (reference sequence). V dropped 8 bases and J dropped 3; count of bases not matched to a gene: 14.

V gene TRBV5-4 combines with J gene TRBJ2-3, with D perhaps TRBD1 (6 bases). The germline V and J ends were trimmed by 3 bases and 0 bases, with 11 bases remaining between them. Germline CDR1 SGHNT, CDR2 YYREEE (reference sequence). The CDR3 is 15 residues long. CDR3 DNA sequence: TGTGCCAGCAGCTGGACAGCCCTTAGCACAGATACGCAGTATTTT. This codes for CASSWTALSTDTQYF.

The chain links TRBV4-2 to TRBJ2-3, with 10 bases aligning to TRBD2. The germline gives CDR1 LGHNA, CDR2 YNFKEQ. The CDR3 contains 20 residues. Trimming cost V 0 bases and J 0 bases; bases outside gene matches: 12. CDR3 sequence reads: CASSQDFTGLAGASTDTQYF. The DNA for the CDR3 is TGTGCCAGCAGCCAAGATTTTACGGGCCTAGCGGGAGCTAGCACAGATACGCAGTATTTT.

V gene TRBV11-1 combines with J gene TRBJ2-1; D possibly corresponds to TRBD2 (5 bases). The germline CDR1 and CDR2 sequences are SGHAT and FQDESV (reference sequence). Trimming left V 5 bases short and J 2 bases short, with 13 bases between. CDR3 length equals 15 residues. DNA of the CDR3: TGTGCCAGCAGCCCATCCGGGAATGCCTACAATGAGCAGTTCTTC. Encoded protein: CASSPSGNAYNEQFF.

This sequence joins TRBV9 and TRBJ1-2; 10 nucleotides match TRBD1. The junction had 7 bases not matched to a gene; V was cut back by 4 bases and J by 4 bases. This CDR3 has 15 amino acids. In germline, CDR1 is SGDLS, CDR2 YYNGEE. This chain's CDR3 is CASSPGQGEVYGYTF. The CDR3 region has the DNA TGTGCCAGCAGCCCAGGACAGGGGGAGGTCTATGGCTACACCTTC.

CDR3 in amino acids: CASWGRGYEQYF. The CDR3 region has the DNA TGTGCCAGCTGGGGCAGGGGATACGAGCAGTACTTC. V gene TRBV6-5 combines with J gene TRBJ2-7; D possibly corresponds to TRBD1 (6 bases). Germline V gene sequence: CDR1 MNHEY, CDR2 SVGAGI. The germline V and J ends were trimmed by 8 bases and 4 bases, with 12 bases remaining between them. This CDR3 spans 12 amino acids.

The chain carries TRBV19 and TRBJ2-5; 10 nucleotides align to TRBD1. This CDR3 is built from 16 residues. J lost 4 bases, V lost 5 bases, and 10 bases had no gene match. The V gene's germline CDR1 is LNHDA and CDR2 SQIVND (reference sequence). In DNA form, the CDR3 reads TGTGCCAGTAGTGAACGAGACAGGGGGCTGGGAGAGACCCAGTACTTC. This translates into CASSERDRGLGETQYF.

The chain carries TRBV19 and TRBJ1-1; possibly TRBD1 for D (5 bases). This CDR3 has 16 residues. V lost 0 bases and J lost 2, with 13 bases in between. Germline V gene data show CDR1 as LNHDA and CDR2 as SQIVND (reference sequence). The CDR3 DNA sequence: TGTGCCAGTAGTATAGATCAGGAGGGGACTAACACTGAAGCTTTCTTT. It codes for CASSIDQEGTNTEAFF.

The chain couples TRBV6-1 to TRBJ2-1; no definite D call. Germline V CDR1 and CDR2: MNHNS, SASEGT. V lost 6 bases and J 0 bases, leaving 9 bases between the germline ends. This CDR3 comprises 14 residues. CDR3 sequence: CASRDTHSYNEQFF. CDR3 coding DNA: TGTGCCAGCAGAGACACCCACTCCTACAATGAGCAGTTCTTC.

This clone was observed a few times. The chain couples TRBV11-2 to TRBJ1-1, with a possible D match to TRBD1 (6 bases). Trimming left V 2 bases short and J 7 bases short, with 8 bases between. The CDR3 contains 12 residues. Germline V lookup: CDR1 SGHAT, CDR2 FQNNGV. CDR3 nucleotides: TGTGCCAGCAGCTTAACAGGGAGTGAAGCTTTCTTT. This translates into CASSLTGSEAFF.

The V and J genes are TRBV4-3 and TRBJ2-1; 8 nucleotides agree with TRBD2. CDR1 and CDR2 from the germline V gene are LGHNA and YSLEER. This CDR3 comprises 14 residues. The V and J ends lost 4 bases and 8 bases, in that order; junction bases with no gene match: 7. The CDR3 DNA is TGCGCCAGCAGCCCCCGACTAGCGAACCATGAGCAGTTCTTC. Its protein is CASSPRLANHEQFF.

The CDR3 DNA reads TGTGCCAGCAGCCCAGGGGGCAATCAGCCCCAGCATTTT. The encoded protein is CASSPGGNQPQHF. This chain connects TRBV7-6 to TRBJ1-5; D is perhaps TRBD1 (6 bases). This CDR3 comprises 13 residues. Germline V CDR1 and CDR2: SGHVS, FNYEAQ. V lost 5 bases and J lost 2, with 7 bases in between. The variable domain in full, with the rest retrieved from reference TRBV7-6 and TRBJ1-5, is GAGVSQSPRYKVTKRGQDVALRCDPISGHVSLYWYRQALGQGPEFLTYFNYEAQQDKSGLPNDRFSAERPEGSISTLTIQRTEQRDSAMYRCASSPGGNQPQHFGDGTRLSIL.

The CDR3 loop reads CAIWGDFYNEQFF. CDR3 bases: TGTGCCATTTGGGGGGACTTCTACAATGAGCAGTTCTTC. The chain employs TRBV6-1 and TRBJ2-1; a possible D gene is TRBD2 (6 bases). The V end lost 10 bases, the J end lost 3 bases, and 13 bases lay between the germline ends. The CDR3 has 13 amino acids. Germline loops: CDR1 MNHNS, CDR2 SASEGT.

The chain couples TRBV28 to TRBJ2-7; no reliable D call. With 6 bases removed from V and 0 bases from J, the gap between germline ends came to 12 bases. CDR1 and CDR2 from the germline V gene are MDHEN and SYDVKM. The CDR3 consists of 14 residues. CDR3 protein: CASSSDKSSYEQYF. Written as DNA, the CDR3 is TGTGCCAGCAGCAGCGATAAAAGCTCCTACGAGCAGTACTTC.

This clone was recorded only once. The chain employs TRBV6-6 and TRBJ1-5; D may be TRBD1 (6 bases). V was clipped by 5 bases and J by 5 bases, with 16 bases between them. The CDR3 has 15 residues. Germline V gene data show CDR1 as MNHNY and CDR2 as SVGAGI (reference sequence). CDR3 bases: TGTGCCAGCAGTCCCGGGACATTCGGGGATCAGCCCCAGCATTTT. As protein: CASSPGTFGDQPQHF.

J is TRBJ2-7 and V is TRBV5-4; 10 nucleotides line up with TRBD2. CDR1 and CDR2 (germline): SGHNT, YYREEE (reference sequence). The V and J ends lost 2 bases and 5 bases, in that order; junction bases with no gene match: 1. This CDR3 is built from 13 residues. CDR3: CASSFLAGDEQYF. CDR3 in DNA: TGTGCCAGCAGCTTCCTAGCGGGAGACGAGCAGTACTTC.

The chain recombines TRBV27 with TRBJ1-5; 8 nucleotides align to TRBD1. V lost 8 bases to trimming and J lost 5 bases; unmatched junction nucleotides: 5. This CDR3 is 13 amino acids long. Germline V gives CDR1 MNHEY, CDR2 SMNVEV (reference sequence). Here the CDR3 DNA reads TGTGCCAGCGGTGACAGGGGTGATCAGCCCCAGCATTTT. The encoded protein is CASGDRGDQPQHF.

CDR3 nucleotides: TGTGCCAGTAGTATGACAGGGACGGGGTACACTGAAGCTTTCTTT. Its translation is CASSMTGTGYTEAFF. The genes are TRBV19 and TRBJ1-1; 7 nucleotides match TRBD1. Germline loops: CDR1 LNHDA, CDR2 SQIVND (reference sequence). The CDR3 length is 15 residues. The trim removed 3 bases at V and 3 bases at J, leaving 7 bases unmatched.

The chain combines TRBV5-4 with TRBJ2-2, with 11 positions matching TRBD1. CDR3 length: 15 amino acids. Germline V gene lookup returns CDR1 SGHNT and CDR2 YYREEE (reference sequence). J was trimmed by 6 bases and V by 5 bases; bases with no gene match: 6. The CDR3: CASSRTGGLAGELFF. In nucleotides, the CDR3 is TGTGCCAGCAGTCGGACAGGGGGCCTTGCCGGGGAGCTGTTTTTT.

J is TRBJ2-7 and V is TRBV6-6; TRBD1 might be the D (5 bases). The length of the CDR3 is 13 residues. V lost 7 bases, J lost 2 bases, and 12 bases lay in between. CDR1 is MNHNY and CDR2 is SVGAGI in the germline V gene (reference sequence). As DNA, the CDR3 is TGTGCCAGCATTGGATCAGGGCCCTACGAGCAGTACTTC. This encodes CASIGSGPYEQYF.

The chain has TRBV6-5 and TRBJ1-4; D gene unclear. The CDR3 loop spans 14 amino acids. Germline V gene sequence: CDR1 MNHEY, CDR2 SVGAGI. V was trimmed by 2 bases and J by 7 bases, leaving 11 bases between them. The CDR3 loop is CASSYGREAEKLFF. CDR3 in DNA: TGTGCCAGCAGTTACGGGAGGGAAGCTGAAAAACTGTTTTTT.

This clone has a handful of counts. This chain connects TRBV19 to TRBJ2-7; tentative D call: TRBD1 (6 bases). CDR1 is LNHDA and CDR2 is SQIVND in the germline V gene (reference sequence). Trimming cost V 3 bases and J 3 bases, with 15 bases left between them. The CDR3 consists of 15 residues. CDR3 nucleotides: TGTGCCAGTAGTATCGCGGACAGAGGCTTCTACGAGCAGTACTTC. Translated, it gives CASSIADRGFYEQYF.

This chain joins TRBV10-3 and TRBJ2-1; 10 positions agree with TRBD2. J was trimmed by 7 bases and V by 3 bases; bases with no gene match: 12. CDR3 length: 17 amino acids. Germline V gene data show CDR1 as ENHRY and CDR2 as SYGVKD. The CDR3 nucleotides are TGTGCCATCAGTGATAGGCTAGCGGGAGAACGGGGAAATGAGCAGTTCTTC. It specifies CAISDRLAGERGNEQFF.

The chain recombines TRBV21-1 with TRBJ2-3; the D call of TRBD1 is as the table states it, not checked on the DNA. TRBV21-1 is a pseudogene. This CDR3 has 16 residues. This CDR3 is CASSKAPGGWADTQYF. The DNA for the CDR3 is TGTGCCAGCAGCAAAGCCCCAGGGGGCTGGGCAGATACGCAGTATTTT.

The chain recombines TRBV19 with TRBJ2-3; 10 nucleotides align to TRBD2. Germline V gene data show CDR1 as LNHDA and CDR2 as SQIVND (reference sequence). The CDR3 has 15 amino acids. Losses at the gene ends were 1 base for V and 6 bases for J; bases not matched to a gene: 4. CDR3 nucleotides: TGTGCCAGTAGTATAGGGGCTAGCGGGAGCGATACGCAGTATTTT. Amino acid sequence: CASSIGASGSDTQYF.

This clone was seen just once. The chain recombines TRBV2 with TRBJ2-5, with TRBD1 identical over 7 bases. Germline CDR1 and CDR2: SNHLY and FYNNEI. This CDR3 is built from 14 residues. The V gene end was trimmed by 3 bases and the J gene end by 5 bases; junction bases not matched to a gene: 6. The CDR3 DNA follows: TGTGCCAGCAGTGATGAGGGGGCGAGGGAGACCCAGTACTTC. Protein: CASSDEGARETQYF.

This clone was recorded once. This chain uses TRBV5-1 with TRBJ2-1; 10 bases match TRBD2. The CDR3 contains 13 residues. J was trimmed by 10 bases and V by 3 bases; bases with no gene match: 4. From germline, CDR1 is SGHRS and CDR2 YFSETQ. The CDR3 region has the DNA TGCGCCAGCAGCTATGGACTAGCGGAAGAGCAGTTCTTC. Translated, it gives CASSYGLAEEQFF.